Following are 16 T cell receptor beta chains from one sample sequenced in a study of blood T cell repertoires in COVID-19. The table came from immunoSEQ multiplex PCR; TCRdb's copy has only in-frame clones and leaves some out. There are about 220,000 clones in the sample; 75% to 90% occur only once, and 4% to 5.5% lies in the top ten. Sequencing was carried out using peripheral blood. All receptors derive from a human donor in a cohort sampled during active COVID-19.

This chain uses TRBV19 with TRBJ1-2, with 11 bases fitting TRBD1. The CDR3 runs to 18 residues. Germline loops: CDR1 LNHDA, CDR2 SQIVND (reference sequence). The V gene end was trimmed by 3 bases and the J gene end by 2 bases; junction bases not matched to a gene: 11. CDR3: CASSISRTGGQGNYGYTF. The CDR3 coding sequence is TGTGCCAGTAGTATTTCAAGGACAGGGGGCCAAGGGAACTATGGCTACACCTTC.

The chain employs TRBV9 and TRBJ2-7, with 7 bases fitting TRBD1. The germline V gene encodes CDR1 SGDLS and CDR2 YYNGEE. CDR3 length: 16 residues. V lost 0 bases, J lost 4 bases, and 10 bases stayed unmatched. CDR3 DNA sequence: TGTGCCAGCAGCGTAGCTGTAACAGGGGCCCCTTACGAGCAGTACTTC. Translating it yields CASSVAVTGAPYEQYF.

This clone appeared a single time. This sequence joins TRBV6-5 and TRBJ2-7; D remains unclear. The CDR3 length is 12 residues. CDR1 and CDR2 from the germline V gene are MNHEY and SVGAGI. Trimming pared 6 bases from V and 4 bases from J, leaving 10 bases between. The DNA of the CDR3 is TGTGCCAGCAGCCGTAACCTATACGAGCAGTACTTC. This sequence encodes CASSRNLYEQYF.

The chain joins TRBV13 to TRBJ2-1; 9 bases are shared with TRBD2. There are 13 residues in the CDR3. Germline V gene lookup returns CDR1 PRHDT and CDR2 FYEKMQ (reference sequence). V gave up 6 bases and J gave up 10 bases; unmatched junction bases: 7. Written as DNA, the CDR3 is TGTGCCAGCAGGATTAGCGGGAGTCGGGAGCAGTTCTTC. Translated: CASRISGSREQFF.

The chain combines TRBV27 with TRBJ2-7; possible D gene TRBD1, 6 bases. The CDR3 is 14 amino acids. Trimming removed 5 bases from V and 2 bases from J, with 13 bases in between. CDR1 is MNHEY and CDR2 is SMNVEV in the germline V gene (reference sequence). CDR3 sequence (DNA): TGTGCCAGCAGTCCAATTGGGACAACCTACGAGCAGTACTTC. Protein: CASSPIGTTYEQYF.

This chain links TRBV27 with TRBJ2-7; 11 nucleotides line up with TRBD2. V dropped 2 bases and J dropped 4; count of bases not matched to a gene: 7. The CDR3 spans 16 residues. Germline loops: CDR1 MNHEY, CDR2 SMNVEV (reference sequence). The CDR3 loop is CASSLAIAGGPYEQYF. CDR3 in DNA: TGTGCCAGCAGTTTAGCGATAGCGGGAGGGCCATACGAGCAGTACTTC.

This clone has only one observation. V usage is TRBV7-9 and J usage is TRBJ2-2, with TRBD2 identical over 10 bases. Germline trimming cut 5 bases from V and 3 bases from J; bases unmatched to any gene: 15. CDR1 and CDR2 (germline): SEHNR, FQNEAQ (reference sequence). CDR3 length: 19 amino acids. The CDR3 DNA sequence: TGTGCCAGCAGCGCCCCCGGTGTGGTAGCGGGAGGCGACACCGGGGAGCTGTTTTTT. This sequence encodes CASSAPGVVAGGDTGELFF.

The chain couples TRBV3-1 (or the pseudogene TRBV3-2) to TRBJ1-5; the D gene is possibly TRBD1 (6 bases). Trimming took 1 base from V and 7 from J, leaving 11 bases between them. From germline, CDR1 is LGHDT and CDR2 YNNKEL (reference sequence). CDR3 size: 14 residues. CDR3 in amino acids: CASSQGGGRQPQHF. The CDR3 bases are TGTGCCAGCAGCCAAGGGGGGGGGCGACAGCCCCAGCATTTT.

The rearrangement joins TRBV5-6 to TRBJ2-1; a possible D gene is TRBD2 (5 bases). The CDR3 consists of 15 residues. CDR1 SGHDT and CDR2 YYEEEE come from the germline V gene. Trimming removed 0 bases at V and 2 bases at J, with 9 bases between. In DNA form, the CDR3 reads TGTGCCAGCAGCTTGGATGGGCGGGCCTACAATGAGCAGTTCTTC. It specifies CASSLDGRAYNEQFF. Based on the CDR3 plus reference TRBV5-6 and TRBJ2-1, the full variable domain is DAGVTQSPTHLIKTRGQQVTLRCSPKSGHDTVSWYQQALGQGPQFIFQYYEEEERQRGNFPDRFSGHQFPNYSSELNVNALLLGDSALYLCASSLDGRAYNEQFFGPGTRLTVL.

J is TRBJ1-2 and V is TRBV5-4; 9 bases are a match to TRBD1. The J segment lost 5 bases and the V segment lost 5 bases, leaving 10 bases of the junction unmatched. Germline loops: CDR1 SGHNT, CDR2 YYREEE (reference sequence). The CDR3 sequence is 15 residues long. DNA of the CDR3: TGTGCCAGCAGAACCCTACAGGGGGCAGAGTATGGCTACACCTTC. Amino acids: CASRTLQGAEYGYTF.

The DNA of the CDR3 is TGTGCCATCAGCCCGGGACAGGGTCCTAACTATGGCTACACCTTC. It yields the protein CAISPGQGPNYGYTF. The chain has TRBV10-3 and TRBJ1-2; 9 bases are a match to TRBD1. Per the germline V gene, CDR1 is ENHRY and CDR2 is SYGVKD. The V segment lost 6 bases and the J segment 0 bases; nucleotides outside the gene matches: 5. The CDR3 runs to 15 residues.

The gene calls are TRBV18 and TRBJ1-1; possible D gene TRBD1, 5 bases. Germline V gene data show CDR1 as KGHSH and CDR2 as LQKENI. CDR3 size: 16 residues. Trimming left V 3 bases short and J 4 bases short, with 18 bases between. The CDR3 sequence: CASSPALRDGGTEAFF. The CDR3 coding sequence is TGTGCCAGCTCACCGGCCCTCCGGGACGGGGGCACTGAAGCTTTCTTT.

The chain couples TRBV24-1 to TRBJ2-3, with TRBD2 matching 11 bases. J gave up 0 bases and V 4 bases, and 11 bases lay outside the gene matches. CDR3 length: 19 residues. Germline assignment: CDR1 KGHDR and CDR2 SFDVKD. For the CDR3, the DNA is TGTGCCACCAGTGAGCCGCTAGCGGGAGGATTTACTAGCACAGATACGCAGTATTTT. This gives the protein CATSEPLAGGFTSTDTQYF.

A single count supports this clone. As DNA, the CDR3 is TGTGCCAGCTCATACCTTTCAAGGAAACAGGAGACTGAAGCTTTCTTT. Its protein is CASSYLSRKQETEAFF. V gene TRBV18 combines with J gene TRBJ1-1; tentative D call: TRBD1 (5 bases). V was pared by 5 bases and J by 5 bases, with 21 bases between. This CDR3 has 16 amino acids. Per germline, CDR1 KGHSH and CDR2 LQKENI. The variable domain in full, completed from reference TRBV18 and TRBJ1-1, reads NAGVMQNPRHLVRRRGQEARLRCSPMKGHSHVYWYRQLPEEGLKFMVYLQKENIIDESGMPKERFSAEFPKEGPSILRIQQVVRGDSAAYFCASSYLSRKQETEAFFGQGTRLTVV.

This sequence joins TRBV11-2 and TRBJ2-5; D is unresolved. Trimming took off 3 bases at V and 2 bases at J, with 7 bases between the two ends. Germline V gives CDR1 SGHAT, CDR2 FQNNGV. The CDR3 spans 13 residues. Here the CDR3 DNA reads TGTGCCAGCAGCTTGGGCAGACAAGAGACCCAGTACTTC. Translated, it gives CASSLGRQETQYF.

This chain links TRBV2 with TRBJ2-3, with a weak D call TRBD2 (5 bases). Germline V gives CDR1 SNHLY, CDR2 FYNNEI. This CDR3 is 16 amino acids long. V lost 4 bases to trimming and J lost 0 bases, with 14 bases between them. DNA of the CDR3: TGTGCCAGCAGTGCGAATGGACTGCCTAGCACAGATACGCAGTATTTT. It translates to CASSANGLPSTDTQYF.